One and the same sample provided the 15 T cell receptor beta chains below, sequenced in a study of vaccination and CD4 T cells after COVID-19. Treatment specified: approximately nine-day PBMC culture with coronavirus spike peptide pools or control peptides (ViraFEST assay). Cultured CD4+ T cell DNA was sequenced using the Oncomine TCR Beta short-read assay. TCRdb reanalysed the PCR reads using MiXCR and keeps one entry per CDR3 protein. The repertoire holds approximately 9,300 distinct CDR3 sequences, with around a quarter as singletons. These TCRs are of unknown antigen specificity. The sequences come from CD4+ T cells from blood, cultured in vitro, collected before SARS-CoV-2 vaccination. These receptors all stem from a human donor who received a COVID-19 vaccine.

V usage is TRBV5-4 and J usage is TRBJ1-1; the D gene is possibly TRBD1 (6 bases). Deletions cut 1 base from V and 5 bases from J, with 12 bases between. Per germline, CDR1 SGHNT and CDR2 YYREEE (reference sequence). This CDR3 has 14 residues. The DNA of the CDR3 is TGTGCCAGCAGCTTGCTGTTAGGGGGAACTGAAGCTTTCTTT. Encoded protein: CASSLLLGGTEAFF.

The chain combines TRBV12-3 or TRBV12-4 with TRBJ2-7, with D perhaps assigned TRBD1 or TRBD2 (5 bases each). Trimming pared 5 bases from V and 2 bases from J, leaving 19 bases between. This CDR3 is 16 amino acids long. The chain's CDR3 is CASSAPGPHFPYEQYF. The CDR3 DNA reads TGTGCCAGCAGTGCCCCGGGACCACACTTTCCCTACGAGCAGTACTTC.

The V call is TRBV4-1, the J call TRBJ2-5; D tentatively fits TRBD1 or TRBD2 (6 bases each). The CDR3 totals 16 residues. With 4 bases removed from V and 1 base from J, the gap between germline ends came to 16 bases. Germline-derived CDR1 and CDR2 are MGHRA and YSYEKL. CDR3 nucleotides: TGCGCCAGCAGCCGCCCGTTGGGGGGCTCCCAAGAGACCCAGTACTTC. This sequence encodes CASSRPLGGSQETQYF.

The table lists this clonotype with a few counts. CDR3 in DNA: TGCAGTGCCCCCCGGGACAGGGACGTCACTTGGGTTCCTATAGCCAAAAACATTCAGTACTTC. Protein: CSAPRDRDVTWVPIAKNIQYF. The genes are TRBV20-1 and TRBJ2-4, with TRBD1 matching 9 bases. CDR1 is DFQATT and CDR2 is SNEGSKA in the germline V gene (reference sequence). The CDR3 totals 21 residues. The junction had 24 bases not matched to a gene; V was cut back by 6 bases and J by 0 bases.

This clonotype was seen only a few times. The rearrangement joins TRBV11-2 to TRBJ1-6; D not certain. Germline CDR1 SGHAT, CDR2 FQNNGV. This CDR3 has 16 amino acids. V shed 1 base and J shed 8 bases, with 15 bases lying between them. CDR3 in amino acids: CASSLGAGSSYSPLHF. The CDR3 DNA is TGTGCCAGCAGCTTAGGGGCCGGGTCATCTTATTCACCCCTCCACTTT.

The CDR3 DNA sequence: TGTGCCAGCAGACCTATTCTAGCGGCTGTACGCGAGCAGTACTTC. Amino acids: CASRPILAAVREQYF. The V call is TRBV6-1, the J call TRBJ2-7; 7 positions match TRBD2. Germline CDR1 and CDR2: MNHNS and SASEGT. The CDR3 is 15 residues long. The V segment lost 6 bases and the J segment 6 bases; nucleotides outside the gene matches: 14.

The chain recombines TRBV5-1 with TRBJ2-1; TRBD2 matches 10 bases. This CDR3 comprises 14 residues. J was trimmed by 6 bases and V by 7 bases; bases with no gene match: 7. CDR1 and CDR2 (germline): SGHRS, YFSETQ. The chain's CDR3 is CASVLAGPPNEQFF. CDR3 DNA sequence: TGCGCCAGCGTACTAGCGGGACCCCCCAATGAGCAGTTCTTC.

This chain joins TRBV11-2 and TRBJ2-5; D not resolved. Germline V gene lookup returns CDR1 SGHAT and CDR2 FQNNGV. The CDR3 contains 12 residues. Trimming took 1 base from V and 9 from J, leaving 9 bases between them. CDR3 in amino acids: CASSLGRVSQYF. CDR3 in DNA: TGTGCCAGCAGCTTAGGCCGTGTCTCCCAGTACTTC.

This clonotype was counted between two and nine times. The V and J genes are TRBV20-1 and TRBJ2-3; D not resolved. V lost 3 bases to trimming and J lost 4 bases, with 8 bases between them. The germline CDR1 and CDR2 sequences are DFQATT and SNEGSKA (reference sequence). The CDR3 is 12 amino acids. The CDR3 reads CSASLGADTQYF. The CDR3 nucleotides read TGCAGTGCTAGTCTAGGCGCAGATACGCAGTATTTT.

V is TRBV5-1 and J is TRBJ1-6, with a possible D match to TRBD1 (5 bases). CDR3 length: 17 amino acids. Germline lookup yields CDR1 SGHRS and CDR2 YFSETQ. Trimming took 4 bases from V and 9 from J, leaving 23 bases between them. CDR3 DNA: TGCGCCAGCAGCGAGGAGACGGGACCGGGTATTGGTTCACCCCTCCACTTT. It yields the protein CASSEETGPGIGSPLHF.

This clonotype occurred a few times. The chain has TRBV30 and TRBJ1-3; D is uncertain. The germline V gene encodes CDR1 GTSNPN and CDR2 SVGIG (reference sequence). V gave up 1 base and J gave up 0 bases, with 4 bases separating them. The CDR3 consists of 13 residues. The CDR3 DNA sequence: TGTGCCTGGAGTGCAAACTCTGGAAACACCATATATTTT. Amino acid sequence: CAWSANSGNTIYF.

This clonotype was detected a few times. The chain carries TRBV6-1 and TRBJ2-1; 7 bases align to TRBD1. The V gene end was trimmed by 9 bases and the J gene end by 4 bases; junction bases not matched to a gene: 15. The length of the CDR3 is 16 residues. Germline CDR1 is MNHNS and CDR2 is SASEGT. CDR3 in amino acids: CASQGGSAFYYNEQFF. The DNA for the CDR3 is TGTGCCAGTCAAGGGGGCTCAGCATTCTATTACAATGAGCAGTTCTTC.

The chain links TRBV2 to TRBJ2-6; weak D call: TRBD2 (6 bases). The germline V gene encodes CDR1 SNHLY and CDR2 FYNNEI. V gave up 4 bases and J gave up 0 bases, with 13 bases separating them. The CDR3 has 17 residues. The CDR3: CASSAKSEGSGANVLTF. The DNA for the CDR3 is TGTGCCAGCAGTGCGAAGTCGGAGGGCTCTGGGGCCAACGTCCTGACTTTC. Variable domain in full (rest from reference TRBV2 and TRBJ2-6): EPEVTQTPSHQVTQMGQEVILRCVPISNHLYFYWYRQILGQKVEFLVSFYNNEISEKSEIFDDQFSVERPDGSNFTLKIRSTKLEDSAMYFCASSAKSEGSGANVLTFGAGSRLTVL.

CDR3 loop: CASRGTGRTDTQYF. DNA for the CDR3: TGTGCCAGCAGGGGGACAGGGCGGACAGATACGCAGTATTTT. V usage is TRBV5-4 and J usage is TRBJ2-3; 9 nucleotides align to TRBD1. The CDR3 totals 14 residues. The ends lost 5 bases at V and 3 bases at J; junction bases unmatched: 4. Germline CDR1 is SGHNT and CDR2 is YYREEE (reference sequence).

The chain's CDR3 is CASSEGRAYGYTF. The CDR3 DNA reads as TGTGCCAGCAGTGAAGGCAGGGCCTATGGCTACACCTTC. This sequence joins TRBV6-1 and TRBJ1-2; TRBD1 is a possible D gene (5 bases). V shed 1 base and J shed 4 bases, with 7 bases lying between them. The germline gives CDR1 MNHNS, CDR2 SASEGT. This CDR3 comprises 13 residues.